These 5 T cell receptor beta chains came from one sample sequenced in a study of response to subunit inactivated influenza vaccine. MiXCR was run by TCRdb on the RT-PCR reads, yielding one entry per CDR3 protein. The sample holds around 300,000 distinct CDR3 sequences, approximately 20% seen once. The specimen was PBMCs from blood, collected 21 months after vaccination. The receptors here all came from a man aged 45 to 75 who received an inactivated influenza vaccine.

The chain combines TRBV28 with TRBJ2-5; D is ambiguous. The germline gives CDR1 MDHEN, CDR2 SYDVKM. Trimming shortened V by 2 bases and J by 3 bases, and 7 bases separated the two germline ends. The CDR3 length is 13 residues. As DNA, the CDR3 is TGTGCCAGCAGTTTAGGTTTCGAAGAGACCCAGTACTTC. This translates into CASSLGFEETQYF. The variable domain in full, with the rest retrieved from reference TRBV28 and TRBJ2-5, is DVKVTQSSRYLVKRTGEKVFLECVQDMDHENMFWYRQDPGLGLRLIYFSYDVKMKEKGDIPEGYSVSREKKERFSLILESASTNQTSMYLCASSLGFEETQYFGPGTRLLVL.

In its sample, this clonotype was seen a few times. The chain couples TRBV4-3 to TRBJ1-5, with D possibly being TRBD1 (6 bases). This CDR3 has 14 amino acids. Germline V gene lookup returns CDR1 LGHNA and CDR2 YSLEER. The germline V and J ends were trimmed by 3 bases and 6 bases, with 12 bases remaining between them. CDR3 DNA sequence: TGCGCCAGCAGCCAGGAGCAGGGGAGTCAGCCCCAGCATTTT. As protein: CASSQEQGSQPQHF.

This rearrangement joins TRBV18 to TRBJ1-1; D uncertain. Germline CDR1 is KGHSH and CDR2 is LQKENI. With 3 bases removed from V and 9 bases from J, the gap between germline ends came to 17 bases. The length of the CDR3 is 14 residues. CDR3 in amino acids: CASSPPTVTTQAFF. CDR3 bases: TGTGCCAGCTCACCGCCTACAGTTACCACACAAGCTTTCTTT.

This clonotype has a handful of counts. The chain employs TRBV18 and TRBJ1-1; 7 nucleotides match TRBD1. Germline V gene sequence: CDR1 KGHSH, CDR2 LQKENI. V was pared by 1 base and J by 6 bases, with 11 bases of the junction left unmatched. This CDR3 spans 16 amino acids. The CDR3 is CASSPLGEWDSSEAFF. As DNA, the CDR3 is TGTGCCAGCTCACCACTCGGGGAGTGGGACAGCTCTGAAGCTTTCTTT.

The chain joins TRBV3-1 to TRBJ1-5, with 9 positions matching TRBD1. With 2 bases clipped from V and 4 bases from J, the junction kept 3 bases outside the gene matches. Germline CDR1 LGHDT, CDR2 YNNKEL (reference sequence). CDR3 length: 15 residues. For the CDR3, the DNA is TGTGCCAGCAGCCAAAGGGGACAGGGTAATCAGCCCCAGCATTTT. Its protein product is CASSQRGQGNQPQHF.